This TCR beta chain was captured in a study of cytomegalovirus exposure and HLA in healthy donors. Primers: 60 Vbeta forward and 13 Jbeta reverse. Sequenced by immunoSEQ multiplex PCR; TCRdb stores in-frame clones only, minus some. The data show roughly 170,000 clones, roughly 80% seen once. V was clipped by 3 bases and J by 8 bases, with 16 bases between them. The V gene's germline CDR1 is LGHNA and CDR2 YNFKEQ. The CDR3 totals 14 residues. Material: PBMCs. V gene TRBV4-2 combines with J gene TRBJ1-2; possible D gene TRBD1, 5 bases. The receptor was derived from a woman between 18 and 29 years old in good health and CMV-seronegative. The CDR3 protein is CASSHPEGSSGYTF. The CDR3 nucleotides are TGTGCCAGCAGCCATCCGGAGGGGTCCTCGGGCTACACCTTC.